This paragraph covers one T cell receptor (beta chain) sequence. The sample belongs to a study of blood T cell repertoires in COVID-19. Whole-study context: Acute and convalescent COVID-19 samples came from the United States, Italy and Spain. PBMCs, B-cell-depleted T cells, or T cells provided the cDNA or gDNA that made up the material.

Seattle patients were enrolled during active infection and followed longitudinally. In the original workflow: Amplification of reference gene primers was used by the study to estimate nucleated cell counts. Generated by immunoSEQ multiplex PCR, the TCRdb table keeps only in-frame clones and is missing some. Clone size and the V and J calls come from that table; the DNA yielded D and trimming. The sample has some 180,000 clones, over 80% seen once. The V end was cut by 8 bases, the J end by 8 bases, with 13 bases between. The CDR3 loop spans 13 amino acids. The chain links TRBV12-3 or TRBV12-4 to TRBJ1-6; D possibly corresponds to TRBD1 (6 bases). Specimen: peripheral blood. The sequence was obtained from a woman between 40 and 50 years old with COVID-19, enrolled during active disease. CDR3 protein: CASAGGRDSPLHF. The CDR3, as DNA: TGTGCCAGCGCCGGGGGGCGAGATTCACCCCTCCACTTT.